Listed below are T cell receptor beta chains from one sample, sequenced in a study of T-cell memory formation after mild COVID-19. TCRdb re-derived calls from the 5' RACE reads in MiXCR, one entry per CDR3 protein. The table shows hundreds of thousands of distinct CDR3 sequences, with 16% occurring only once. Sample: PBMCs or a T cell subset sorted from them (not recorded which). These receptors were taken from a man aged 18-30 years who had mild COVID-19 (a few samples of this study predate the infection). Cell type and time point are not known. Each CDR3 is given with its conserved first and last residue. The order of the fields is clone size, V gene, D gene, J gene, CDR3 DNA, CDR3 protein. The D gene is left open where the match is weak. Size tells how often a clone was seen (once, few, many) or the class of an expanded clone, and some rows leave it out.

clone size: NA; V gene: TRBV2; D gene: NA; J gene: TRBJ1-2; CDR3 DNA: TGTGCCACCTCATACGGACAGAGCTTTGGCTACACCTTC; CDR3 protein: CATSYGQSFGYTF
clone size: NA; V gene: TRBV6-5; D gene: NA; J gene: TRBJ1-1; CDR3 DNA: TGTGCCAGCAGTTATGTTCCAGGAGGGCTCGCTGAAGCTTTCTTT; CDR3 protein: CASSYVPGGLAEAFF
clone size: NA; V gene: TRBV6-8; D gene: NA; J gene: TRBJ2-3; CDR3 DNA: TGTGCCAGCAGTTACGACAGGGAGGCAGATACGCAGTATTTT; CDR3 protein: CASSYDREADTQYF
clone size: NA; V gene: TRBV10-3; D gene: NA; J gene: TRBJ2-3; CDR3 DNA: TGTGCCATCAAGGGCACCCAAGGAGATACGCAGTATTTT; CDR3 protein: CAIKGTQGDTQYF
clone size: NA; V gene: TRBV20-1; D gene: TRBD2; J gene: TRBJ2-1; CDR3 DNA: TGCAGTGCTCCCCGGTGGGCTAGCGGGAGTAATGAGCAGTTCTTC; CDR3 protein: CSAPRWASGSNEQFF
clone size: NA; V gene: TRBV20-1; D gene: TRBD1; J gene: TRBJ2-5; CDR3 DNA: TGCAGTGCTAGAGATCCGTTACTAGGGGGCGAGACCCAGTACTTC; CDR3 protein: CSARDPLLGGETQYF
clone size: NA; V gene: TRBV4-1; D gene: NA; J gene: TRBJ2-2; CDR3 DNA: TGCGCCAGCAGCCAAGAGGTTCAGAAGGGCCATGGCACCGGGGAGCTGTTTTTT; CDR3 protein: CASSQEVQKGHGTGELFF
clone size: many; V gene: TRBV5-1; D gene: NA; J gene: TRBJ1-1; CDR3 DNA: TGCGCCAGCGATCTCATAAGTCCCAGCACTGAAGCTTTCTTT; CDR3 protein: CASDLISPSTEAFF
clone size: few; V gene: TRBV20-1; D gene: NA; J gene: TRBJ2-7; CDR3 DNA: TGCAGTGCTAGAGATCCGGATCTTCTCTACGAGCAGTACTTC; CDR3 protein: CSARDPDLLYEQYF
clone size: NA; V gene: TRBV10-3; D gene: TRBD2; J gene: TRBJ2-2; CDR3 DNA: TGTGCCATCAGTGACTCTACTAGCGGGGGGACGAACACCGGGGAGCTGTTTTTT; CDR3 protein: CAISDSTSGGTNTGELFF
clone size: NA; V gene: TRBV7-3; D gene: TRBD1; J gene: TRBJ1-2; CDR3 DNA: TGTGCCAGCAGCCCCCTCCCGACAGGGGATACGTCAGGCTATGGCTACACCTTC; CDR3 protein: CASSPLPTGDTSGYGYTF
clone size: many; V gene: TRBV5-6; D gene: TRBD1; J gene: TRBJ2-7; CDR3 DNA: TGTGCCAGCAGCCAACCGGGACAGGGGACCTACGAGCAGTACTTC; CDR3 protein: CASSQPGQGTYEQYF
clone size: NA; V gene: TRBV2; D gene: TRBD1; J gene: TRBJ2-2; CDR3 DNA: TGTGCCTACAGGGGAGCCGGGGAGCTGTTTTTT; CDR3 protein: CAYRGAGELFF
clone size: NA; V gene: TRBV5-1; D gene: NA; J gene: TRBJ2-1; CDR3 DNA: TGCGCCAGCAGCTTCGGACAGCCCAATGAGCAGTTCTTC; CDR3 protein: CASSFGQPNEQFF
clone size: NA; V gene: TRBV27; D gene: NA; J gene: TRBJ2-3; CDR3 DNA: TGTGCCAGCAGTATCGGGGGGCTGGATACGCAGTATTTT; CDR3 protein: CASSIGGLDTQYF
clone size: NA; V gene: TRBV5-1; D gene: TRBD2; J gene: TRBJ2-3; CDR3 DNA: TGCGCCAGCAGCTTGGATCTTTCTGGCGCGGGGACTAGCACAGATAGTTTT; CDR3 protein: CASSLDLSGAGTSTDSF
clone size: NA; V gene: TRBV7-8; D gene: NA; J gene: TRBJ1-2; CDR3 DNA: TGTGCCAGCAGCTTGGTCCTGGGGGGTTTCCGTGGCTACACCTTC; CDR3 protein: CASSLVLGGFRGYTF
clone size: NA; V gene: TRBV7-2; D gene: NA; J gene: TRBJ2-2; CDR3 DNA: TGTGCCAGCAGCCGACTAAGCGGGGAGCTGTTTTTT; CDR3 protein: CASSRLSGELFF
clone size: few; V gene: TRBV6-5; D gene: NA; J gene: TRBJ2-3; CDR3 DNA: TGTGCCAGCAGTTACTCGAAGGGGGGCTATTGGGGAAATACGCAGTATTTT; CDR3 protein: CASSYSKGGYWGNTQYF
clone size: NA; V gene: TRBV6-5; D gene: NA; J gene: TRBJ2-6; CDR3 DNA: TGTGCCAGCAGGAGAAGGGCATCAACTGGGGCCAACGTCCTGACTTTC; CDR3 protein: CASRRRASTGANVLTF
clone size: many; V gene: TRBV20-1; D gene: NA; J gene: TRBJ1-3; CDR3 DNA: TGCAGTGCTAGAGATCGCAGGGCTGGAAACACCATATATTTT; CDR3 protein: CSARDRRAGNTIYF
clone size: few; V gene: TRBV7-9; D gene: TRBD1; J gene: TRBJ2-2; CDR3 DNA: TGTGCCAGCAGCCACCGAGGGCAGGGGGCCGGCGGGGAGCTGTTTTTT; CDR3 protein: CASSHRGQGAGGELFF
clone size: NA; V gene: TRBV6-1; D gene: NA; J gene: TRBJ1-2; CDR3 DNA: TGTGCCAGCAGTGCGACTCCTGCTTATGGCTACACCTTC; CDR3 protein: CASSATPAYGYTF
clone size: many; V gene: TRBV20-1; D gene: NA; J gene: TRBJ2-5; CDR3 DNA: TGCAGTGCTAGGGGTAGGGGAGACGAGACCCAGTACTTC; CDR3 protein: CSARGRGDETQYF
clone size: few; V gene: TRBV2; D gene: NA; J gene: TRBJ2-3; CDR3 DNA: TGTGCCAGCAGTACGCGGGATACGCAGTATTTT; CDR3 protein: CASSTRDTQYF
clone size: NA; V gene: TRBV20-1; D gene: TRBD2; J gene: TRBJ2-1; CDR3 DNA: TGCAGTGCTAGGAAAGCCGGGACTAGCCTCAATGAGCAGTTCTTC; CDR3 protein: CSARKAGTSLNEQFF